This TCR beta chain was captured in a study of T cells in Graves' hyperthyroidism and ophthalmopathy (dated by TCRdb to about 2019). For context, the study as a whole: Peripheral blood samples were taken at the time of initial diagnosis, prior to any treatment. The 90 to 100 discovery patients were randomly divided into training and test sets at a 7:3 ratio. Prospective prediction of ophthalmopathy was tested in an independent validation cohort of about 19 hyperthyroidism patients and 15 to 17 patients who later progressed to ophthalmopathy. TCR V-J signatures able to tell the groups apart were searched for in a discovery cohort of 90 to 100 patients, of whom 43 had Graves' ophthalmopathy and 55 to 60 had stable Graves' hyperthyroidism. Thyroid tissue and blood T-cell repertoires from about 6 Graves' hyperthyroidism patients were also compared in the study. According to the paper, TCR Vbeta CDR3 sequencing was carried out on roughly 130 peripheral blood samples, which came from over 40 ophthalmopathy, roughly 75 hyperthyroidism and 17 progressor patients. After blood sampling, hyperthyroidism patients were treated with methimazole at a starting dose of 30 mg daily, and ophthalmopathy patients were treated with high-dose intravenous methylprednisolone. Overall study outcomes, separate from this receptor: Ophthalmopathy was separated from stable hyperthyroidism by a 13 V-J signature model, with 85% to 90% sensitivity and roughly 84% specificity obtained in cross-validation and 80%/75% obtained in testing. In validation, the model predicted progression to ophthalmopathy with roughly 66% sensitivity and 72% to 85% specificity, a median of around six months before onset. Most expanded thyroid clonotypes (frequency above 0.001) were also found in blood, which suggests that blood repertoires may mirror thyroid immune responses. Sample size was not statistically predetermined, and investigators were not blinded to group allocation.

Amplification of TCR beta CDR3 regions was carried out from RNA transcripts. The TCR CDR3 was subjected to a first round of RT-PCR using the HTBI primer set and the Qiagen OneStep RT-PCR kit. Libraries were constructed in a second round of multiplex PCR, after which size selection and purification were performed. Sequencing of the libraries was done on an Illumina HiSeq2000 using paired-end 100 bp reads. As for the original processing: Raw data were processed with SOAPnuke, discarding reads with adapters, uncalled bases, mean Phred below 15, or no exact constant-primer or identifier match. COPE v1.2.5 was used to merge high-quality paired reads, and clonotypes were defined as unique nucleotide sequences. MiTCR v1.1 was used to align clonotypes to the IMGT TRBV, TRBD and TRBJ reference segments. Analysis was restricted to V-J combinations with a frequency above 0.0001, which covered roughly 99% of repertoires. The TCS score was defined as the ratio of F50 (clonal expansion) to E x V (chaos), calculated using BLOSUM62-based TCRdist between CDR3 peptides within each V-J. Welch's t-statistics and random forest reduced around 550 V-J features to roughly 13, which were used in a naive Bayes classifier (R e1071). The raw public data were reprocessed by TCRdb itself: fastp quality trimming at Q25, MiXCR clonotype calling, in-frame beta chains only. Under each unique CDR3 protein, matching rows form one entry showing the most common genes and DNA. The V and J calls were not made by the authors but by TCRdb's processing. Here the sample has about 400,000 distinct CDR3 sequences; approximately 16% occur a single time. Roughly 19% of the sample goes to the ten largest clones.

This clonotype was seen a few times. Its antigen has not been determined. Per-base quality was not reported, and no clone a single base away is much larger than it. Ophthalmopathy patients had moderately to severely active disease, with a Clinical Activity Score of 3 or more, a NOSPECS grade of 4 or more, and a disease duration of less than 3 months. The study excluded patients with uncontrolled infections, other autoimmune diseases, pregnancy or lactation. Clinical symptoms, serum thyroxine and TRAb, thyroid ultrasound, and orbital computed tomography formed the basis for the diagnoses. Ficoll-Paque density gradient centrifugation was used to isolate PBMCs from approximately 10 ml of fresh peripheral blood. Total RNA was extracted with Trizol reagent, and quality was checked on an Agilent 2100 Bioanalyzer. The specimen was blood. The TCR originated in a woman aged 60 to 75 with Graves' ophthalmopathy.

The CDR3 corresponds to CASSVAVYNSPLHF. The DNA is as follows: TGTGCCAGCAGCGTAGCAGTCTATAATTCACCCCTCCACTTT. This receptor chain uses TRBV9 and TRBJ1-6, with the D gene call left open. Including cysteine and phenylalanine, the CDR3 has 14 amino acids. The CDR3 DNA has 42 bases and is translated from base 1. The germline V gene sets CDR1 to SGDLS and CDR2 to YYNGEE. V sheds 0 bases and J sheds 3 bases, leaving 4 bases between their ends.